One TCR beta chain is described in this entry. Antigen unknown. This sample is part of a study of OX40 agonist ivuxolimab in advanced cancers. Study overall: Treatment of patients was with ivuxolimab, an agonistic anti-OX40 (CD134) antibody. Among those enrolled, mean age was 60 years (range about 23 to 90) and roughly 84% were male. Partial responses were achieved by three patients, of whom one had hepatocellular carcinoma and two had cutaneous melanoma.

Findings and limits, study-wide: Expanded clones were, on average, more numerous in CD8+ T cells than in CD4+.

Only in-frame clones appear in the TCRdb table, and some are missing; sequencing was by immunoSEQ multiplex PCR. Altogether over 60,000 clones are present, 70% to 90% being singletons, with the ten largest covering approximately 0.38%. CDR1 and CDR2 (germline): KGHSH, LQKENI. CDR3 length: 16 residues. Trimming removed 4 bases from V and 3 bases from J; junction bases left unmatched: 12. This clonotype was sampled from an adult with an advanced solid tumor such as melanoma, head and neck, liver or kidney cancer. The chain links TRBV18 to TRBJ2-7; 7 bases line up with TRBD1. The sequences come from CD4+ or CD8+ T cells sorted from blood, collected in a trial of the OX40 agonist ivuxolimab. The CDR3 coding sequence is TGTGCCAGCTCACAAAACTCTCCTGGGACAGACTACGAGCAGTACTTC. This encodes CASSQNSPGTDYEQYF.